Listed below are T cell receptor delta chains from one sample, sequenced in a study of gamma-delta T cells after stem cell transplantation. TCRdb re-processed the RT-PCR reads via CATT. The sample has approximately 6,500 delta-chain clones, roughly 25% seen once. The source material was gamma-delta T cells. The receptors were sampled from a human donor. It is not recorded whose cells these are; they may come from a transplant donor. CDR3s include the opening cysteine and the closing phenylalanine or tryptophan. The D gene is left open where the match is weak. A clone size is listed for some rows: how often the clone was seen (once, few, many), or a class if it is expanded.

cdr3_length j_call d_call v_call clone_size cdr3_nt cdr3_aa
20 TRDJ1 - TRDV2 medium-sized TGTGCCTGTGACTGGATTGGGGATCCGGGTCATCGCAGCCCCTCCGATAAACTCATCTTT CACDWIGDPGHRSPSDKLIF
15 TRDJ1 TRDD3 TRDV2 medium-sized TGTGCCTGTGATCGGCTACTGGGGGATACTGGTAAACTCATCTTT CACDRLLGDTGKLIF
15 TRDJ1 TRDD3 TRDV2 few TGTGCCTGTGACACCTTGGGGATAGGCACCGATAAACTCATCTTT CACDTLGIGTDKLIF
17 TRDJ1 TRDD3 TRDV2 - TGTGCCTGTGACTCCCTACGTCCCACGTACTGGGGATATAAACTCATCTTT CACDSLRPTYWGYKLIF
22 TRDJ1 TRDD3 TRDV2 - TGTGCCTGTGACACCGTCCTTAACCCTTACTCTGGGGGATACCCTAGAAACGATAAACTCATCTTT CACDTVLNPYSGGYPRNDKLIF
19 TRDJ3 TRDD3 TRDV2 medium-sized TGTGCCTGTGACAAACTGGGGGATACGGACTCCTGGGACACCCGACAGATGTTTTTC CACDKLGDTDSWDTRQMFF
19 TRDJ1 TRDD3 TRDV3 few TGTGCCTTTAACTCCCCCCTTTTACTGGGGGATAAAGAGACCGATAAACTCATCTTT CAFNSPLLLGDKETDKLIF
23 TRDJ3 TRDD3 TRDV2 once TGTGCCTGTGACACTCCCAGTACTGGGGGATCCATTAGTTACTCCTGGGACACCCGGCAGATGTTTTTC CACDTPSTGGSISYSWDTRQMFF
19 TRDJ2 TRDD3 TRDV2 - TGTGCCTGTGACACCGTAACCCGACTGGGGGCCGTGGAGACAGCACAACTCTTCTTT CACDTVTRLGAVETAQLFF
18 TRDJ1 TRDD3 TRDV2 few TGTGCCTGTGACCCACTGGGGGATGCTAGTCGGAACACCGATAAACTCATCTTT CACDPLGDASRNTDKLIF
14 TRDJ1 - TRDV2 medium-sized TGTGCCTGTGACGTGGTGGGGACTCCAGATAAACTCATCTTT CACDVVGTPDKLIF
22 TRDJ3 TRDD3 TRDV2 few TGTGCCTGTGACACCGCACAGGGGCTGGGGGGGGTAAGCTCCTGGGACACCCGACAGATGTTTTTC CACDTAQGLGGVSSWDTRQMFF
19 TRDJ1 TRDD3 TRDV2 - TGTGCCTGTGACACCGCCTTTACTGGGGGATACGAAGGCACCGATAAACTCATCTTT CACDTAFTGGYEGTDKLIF
16 TRDJ1 TRDD3 TRDV2 large TGTGCCTGTGACACCGTAGTACTGGGGGATACCGATAAACTCATCTTT CACDTVVLGDTDKLIF
14 TRDJ1 TRDD3 TRDV2 large TGTGCCTGTGACCCACTGGGGTACACCGATAAACTCATCTTT CACDPLGYTDKLIF